Many counts were recorded for the clone carrying this T cell receptor beta chain. Its antigen remains unknown. This record belongs to a study of regulatory T cells in long-lasting Graves disease. Study-wide results and limits: Newly diagnosed disease favored TRBV20-1 and TRBJ2-1 over persistent disease.

CDR3-region Arm-PCR and iRepertoire HTBI primers produced the TCR beta libraries. TCRdb reprocessed the multiplex PCR reads with MiXCR, giving one entry per CDR3 protein. The table includes about 470,000 distinct CDR3 sequences, 15% detected once. The CDR3 has 16 amino acids. V was pared by 4 bases and J by 0 bases, with 14 bases between. Germline V gene lookup returns CDR1 SGDLS and CDR2 YYNGEE. As for time point: newly diagnosed GD, antithyroid drugs for less than 3 months. The TCR library was made from RNA that had been extracted from PBMCs in TRIzol. This sample also appeared in a second study, on T cells in Graves' hyperthyroidism and ophthalmopathy. This second report adds: The study used the HTBI primer set for a first-round RT-PCR of the TCR CDR3. Blood samples included most of the expanded thyroid clonotypes exceeding 0.001.

The chain couples TRBV9 to TRBJ2-1, with D possibly being TRBD2 (5 bases). The sequence was obtained from a woman aged 30 to 39 with Graves disease. The source material was peripheral blood mononuclear cells (PBMCs), sampled at new diagnosis, from a patient treated with antithyroid drugs. CDR3 nucleotides: TGTGCCAGCAGCTCAGGACTGTCAACCTCCTACAATGAGCAGTTCTTC. It encodes CASSSGLSTSYNEQFF.